One sample yielded the 16 T cell receptor beta chains listed below, sequenced in a study of cytomegalovirus exposure and HLA in healthy donors. The PCR contained 60 Vbeta and 13 Jbeta primers. Profiled with immunoSEQ multiplex PCR; TCRdb holds only in-frame clones, not every one. The table lists about 300,000 clones, roughly 85% of them singletons. The sequenced sample was PBMCs. The receptors derive from a man aged 35 to 55 in good health and CMV-seropositive.

This chain uses TRBV6-5 with TRBJ2-2; possible D gene TRBD1, 6 bases. From germline, CDR1 is MNHEY and CDR2 SVGAGI. V gave up 7 bases and J gave up 3 bases, with 15 bases separating them. CDR3 size: 15 residues. CDR3 region: CASKNDRTYTGELFF. The CDR3 bases are TGTGCCAGCAAAAACGACAGGACTTACACCGGGGAGCTGTTTTTT.

The chain employs TRBV7-6 and TRBJ1-1, with D tentatively TRBD1 (6 bases). V gave up 3 bases and J gave up 1 base, with 9 bases separating them. The CDR3 totals 14 residues. From germline, CDR1 is SGHVS and CDR2 FNYEAQ. In DNA, the CDR3 is TGTGCCAGCAGCTTGTCCAGGGGGAACACTGAAGCTTTCTTT. This gives the protein CASSLSRGNTEAFF.

The chain employs TRBV27 and TRBJ2-7; maybe TRBD2 (6 bases). The length of the CDR3 is 13 residues. CDR1 is MNHEY, CDR2 SMNVEV, per germline (reference sequence). V dropped 5 bases and J dropped 2 bases, with 10 bases sitting between them. The DNA for the CDR3 is TGTGCCAGCAGTGTAACTAGCACCTACGAGCAGTACTTC. Encoded protein: CASSVTSTYEQYF.

The chain employs TRBV7-3 and TRBJ2-7; 7 bases match TRBD1. V lost 5 bases to trimming and J lost 2 bases; unmatched junction nucleotides: 12. CDR3 length equals 16 residues. The V gene's germline CDR1 is SGHTA and CDR2 FQGTGA. The CDR3 coding sequence is TGTGCCAGCAGCCCACGGGTCACAGGGGCCCCCTACGAGCAGTACTTC. Protein: CASSPRVTGAPYEQYF.

The CDR3 region is CASSPGWGQGMTEAFF. The CDR3, as DNA: TGTGCCAGCTCACCGGGGTGGGGTCAGGGAATGACTGAAGCTTTCTTT. The chain has TRBV18 and TRBJ1-1, with D perhaps TRBD1 (5 bases). This CDR3 contains 16 residues. Trimming removed 3 bases from V and 5 bases from J, with 19 bases in between. Per the germline V gene, CDR1 is KGHSH and CDR2 is LQKENI.

The chain couples TRBV7-2 to TRBJ2-1, with 10 bases that match TRBD2. CDR3 length: 16 residues. V gave up 5 bases and J gave up 8 bases; unmatched junction bases: 12. CDR1 and CDR2 from the germline V gene are SGHTA and FQGNSA. The CDR3 loop reads CASSPWGAGGDDEQFF. DNA of the CDR3: TGTGCCAGCAGCCCATGGGGAGCGGGAGGGGACGATGAGCAGTTCTTC.

J is TRBJ2-2 and V is TRBV7-3, with D maybe TRBD2 (5 bases). The CDR3 extends over 13 amino acids. In germline, CDR1 is SGHTA, CDR2 FQGTGA. V lost 5 bases to trimming and J lost 7 bases, with 11 bases between them. CDR3 residues: CASSPGLGGELFF. CDR3 coding DNA: TGTGCCAGCAGCCCCGGACTGGGCGGGGAGCTGTTTTTT.

V usage is TRBV19 and J usage is TRBJ2-1; 13 nucleotides line up with TRBD2. The length of the CDR3 is 16 residues. J was trimmed by 4 bases and V by 5 bases; bases with no gene match: 5. Per germline, CDR1 LNHDA and CDR2 SQIVND (reference sequence). The CDR3 DNA reads as TGTGCCAGTAGTGCCGGACTAGCGGGGGTATACAATGAGCAGTTCTTC. It is translated as CASSAGLAGVYNEQFF.

The J gene is TRBJ2-1, the V gene TRBV18; 11 nucleotides align to TRBD1. The CDR3 loop spans 17 amino acids. V lost 3 bases, J lost 4 bases, and 8 bases stayed unmatched. Germline assignment: CDR1 KGHSH and CDR2 LQKENI. The CDR3 loop is CASSPLLGTGGYNEQFF. For the CDR3, the DNA is TGTGCCAGCTCACCGCTTCTTGGGACAGGGGGGTACAATGAGCAGTTCTTC.

The gene calls are TRBV5-1 and TRBJ1-4; TRBD1 matches 11 bases. The CDR3 has 15 amino acids. The germline V gene encodes CDR1 SGHRS and CDR2 YFSETQ. V shed 3 bases and J 10 bases; nucleotides not matched to a gene: 8. CDR3 DNA: TGCGCCAGCAGCTCCTTGGACAGGGGGCAGGGAAAACTGTTTTTT. This codes for CASSSLDRGQGKLFF.

This chain's CDR3 is CASSLTGTEPVV. The CDR3 DNA reads TGTGCCAGCAGCTTAACCGGGACTGAGCCCGTGGTC. The rearrangement uses TRBV11-2 and TRBJ2-7; D may be TRBD2 (6 bases). The CDR3 runs 12 residues. Looked up from germline, CDR1 is SGHAT and CDR2 is FQNNGV.

The V call is TRBV5-6, the J call TRBJ2-1; 7 nucleotides agree with TRBD2. V lost 4 bases, J lost 8 bases, and 9 bases stayed unmatched. The CDR3 extends over 14 amino acids. Germline lookup yields CDR1 SGHDT and CDR2 YYEEEE. The CDR3 bases are TGTGCCAGCAGCCTAGGACTAGATATCGATGAGCAGTTCTTC. This translates into CASSLGLDIDEQFF.

V usage is TRBV9 and J usage is TRBJ1-2, with D hard to call. Deletions cut 3 bases from V and 0 bases from J, with 12 bases between. CDR1 is SGDLS, CDR2 YYNGEE, per germline. CDR3 length equals 15 residues. Written as DNA, the CDR3 is TGTGCCAGCAGCGCCTCGAGAGGCGCTAACTATGGCTACACCTTC. It yields the protein CASSASRGANYGYTF.

As regards this clone: Distinct nucleotide sequences in the sample also encode this CDR3. The V gene is TRBV27, the J gene TRBJ2-7, with D unresolved. The V end lost 4 bases, the J end lost 1 base, and 5 bases lay between the germline ends. This CDR3 is 12 amino acids long. Germline assignment: CDR1 MNHEY and CDR2 SMNVEV (reference sequence). The CDR3 DNA sequence: TGTGCCAGCAGTTCCCCATCCTACGAGCAGTACTTC. It yields the protein CASSSPSYEQYF.

The CDR3 DNA follows: TGCGCCAGCAGCCAAGATGCAGGTGACTATGGCTACACCTTC. Its translation is CASSQDAGDYGYTF. This chain joins TRBV4-1 and TRBJ1-2; D gene ambiguous. Trimming took 0 bases from V and 3 from J, leaving 8 bases between them. Per germline, CDR1 MGHRA and CDR2 YSYEKL. There are 14 residues in the CDR3.

V gene TRBV11-2 combines with J gene TRBJ1-2; 7 nucleotides agree with TRBD1. Trimming removed 1 base from V and 4 bases from J; junction bases left unmatched: 3. This CDR3 has 14 residues. CDR1 is SGHAT, CDR2 FQNNGV, per germline. The CDR3 nucleotides read TGTGCCAGCAGCTTAGCAGGGGGACGCTATGGCTACACCTTC. It is translated as CASSLAGGRYGYTF.